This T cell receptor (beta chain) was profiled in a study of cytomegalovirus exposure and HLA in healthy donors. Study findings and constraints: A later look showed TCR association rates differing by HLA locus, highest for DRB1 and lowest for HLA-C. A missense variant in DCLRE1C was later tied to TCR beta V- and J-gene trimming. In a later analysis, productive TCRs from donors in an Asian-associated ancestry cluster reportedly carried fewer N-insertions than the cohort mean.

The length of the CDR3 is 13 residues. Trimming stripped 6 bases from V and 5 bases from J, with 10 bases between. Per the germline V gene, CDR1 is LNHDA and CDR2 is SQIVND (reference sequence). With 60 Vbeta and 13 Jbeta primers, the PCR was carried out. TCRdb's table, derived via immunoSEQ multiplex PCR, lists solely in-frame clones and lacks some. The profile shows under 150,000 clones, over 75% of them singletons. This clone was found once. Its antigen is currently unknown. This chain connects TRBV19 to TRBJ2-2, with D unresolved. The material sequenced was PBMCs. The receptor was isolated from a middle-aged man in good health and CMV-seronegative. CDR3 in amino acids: CASSRGRTGELFF. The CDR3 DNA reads TGTGCCAGTAGCAGAGGCCGGACCGGGGAGCTGTTTTTT.